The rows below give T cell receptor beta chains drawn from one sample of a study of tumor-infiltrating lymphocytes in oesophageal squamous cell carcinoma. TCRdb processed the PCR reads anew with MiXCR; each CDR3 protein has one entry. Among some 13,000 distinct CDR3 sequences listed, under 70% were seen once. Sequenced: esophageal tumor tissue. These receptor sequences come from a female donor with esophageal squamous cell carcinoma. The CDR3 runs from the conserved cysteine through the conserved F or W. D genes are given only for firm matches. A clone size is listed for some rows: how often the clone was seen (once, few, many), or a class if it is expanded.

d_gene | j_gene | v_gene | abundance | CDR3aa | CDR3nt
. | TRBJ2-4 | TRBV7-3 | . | CASSLTWDGAREQYF | TGTGCCAGCAGCTTAACCTGGGACGGGGCAAGGGAGCAGTACTTC
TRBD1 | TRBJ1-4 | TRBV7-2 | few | CASSKTGGEKLFF | TGTGCCAGCAGCAAGACAGGGGGGGAAAAACTGTTTTTT
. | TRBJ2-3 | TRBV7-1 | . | CASSSVGDTQYF | TGTGCCAGCAGCTCAGTAGGAGATACGCAGTATTTT
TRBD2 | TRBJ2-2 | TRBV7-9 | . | CASSSPSGGANTGELFF | TGTGCCAGCAGCAGTCCTAGCGGGGGGGCGAACACCGGGGAGCTGTTTTTT
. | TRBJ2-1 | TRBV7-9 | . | CASSRVGPQVHEQFF | TGTGCCAGCAGCCGGGTTGGGCCCCAGGTCCATGAGCAGTTCTTC
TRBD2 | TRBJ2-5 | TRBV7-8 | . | CASITVTAGGGETQYF | TGTGCCAGCATCACCGTCACGGCGGGAGGGGGAGAGACCCAGTACTTC
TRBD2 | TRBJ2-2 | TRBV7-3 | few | CASSRTSGAGELFF | TGTGCCAGCAGTAGGACTAGCGGTGCCGGGGAGCTGTTTTTT
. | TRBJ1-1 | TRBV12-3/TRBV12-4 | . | CASSPGPVPEAFF | TGTGCCAGCAGCCCCGGGCCAGTTCCTGAAGCTTTCTTT
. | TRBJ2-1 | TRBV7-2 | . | CASSLGSWVEQFF | TGTGCCAGCAGCTTAGGGTCCTGGGTTGAGCAGTTCTTC
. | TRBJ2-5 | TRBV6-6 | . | CASRAEAGSFETQYF | TGTGCCAGCAGAGCCGAGGCAGGTTCCTTTGAGACCCAGTACTTC
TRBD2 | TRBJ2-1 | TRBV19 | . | CASSTGTSGSLHDEQFF | TGTGCCAGTAGTACCGGGACTAGCGGGAGCCTTCACGATGAGCAGTTCTTC
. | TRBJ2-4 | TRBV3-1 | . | CASSQDKVGVNIQYF | TGTGCCAGCAGCCAAGATAAAGTGGGGGTGAACATTCAGTACTTC
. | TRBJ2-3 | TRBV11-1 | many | CASRVAGTDTQYF | TGTGCCAGCAGGGTCGCTGGCACAGATACGCAGTATTTT
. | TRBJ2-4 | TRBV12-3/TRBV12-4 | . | CASGLSIVIQYF | TGTGCCAGTGGACTTTCGATTGTCATTCAGTACTTC
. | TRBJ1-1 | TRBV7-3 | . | CASSQTPDTEAFF | TGTGCCAGCAGCCAGACTCCCGACACTGAAGCTTTCTTT
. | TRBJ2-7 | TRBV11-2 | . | CASSSLARGGEQYF | TGTGCCAGCAGCTCCCTGGCAAGGGGAGGCGAGCAGTACTTC
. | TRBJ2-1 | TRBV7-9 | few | CASSFSGRSYNEQFF | TGTGCCAGCAGCTTTAGCGGCCGCTCCTACAATGAGCAGTTCTTC
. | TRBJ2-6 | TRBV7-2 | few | CASSFYGRYSGANVLTF | TGTGCCAGCAGCTTTTATGGCCGGTACTCTGGGGCCAACGTCCTGACTTTC
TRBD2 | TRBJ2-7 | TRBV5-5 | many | CASSSGGLYEQYF | TGTGCCAGCAGCTCGGGGGGACTCTACGAGCAGTACTTC
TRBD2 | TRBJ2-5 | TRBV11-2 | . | CASSSVGLAEAGSYNEQYF | TGTGCCAGCAGCTCCGTAGGACTAGCGGAGGCCGGCTCCTACAATGAGCAGTACTTC
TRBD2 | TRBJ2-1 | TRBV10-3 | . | CASQRELLADTQFF | TGTGCCAGCCAGCGGGAGTTGTTGGCAGATACGCAGTTCTTC
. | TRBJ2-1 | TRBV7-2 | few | CASSPSGTGNEQFF | TGTGCCAGCAGCCCATCCGGGACGGGCAATGAGCAGTTCTTC
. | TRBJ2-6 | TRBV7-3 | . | CASSFLRDPLGSGANVLTF | TGTGCCAGCAGCTTCCTCCGGGACCCTTTGGGCTCTGGGGCCAACGTCCTGACTTTC
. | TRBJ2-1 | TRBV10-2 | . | CASSELRGYTYNEQFF | TGCGCCAGCAGTGAACTTCGGGGCTATACCTACAATGAGCAGTTCTTC
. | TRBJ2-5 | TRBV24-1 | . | CATSDLGTGRETQYF | TGTGCCACCAGTGATCTAGGGACGGGGAGAGAGACCCAGTACTTC
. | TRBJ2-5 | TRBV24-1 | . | CATSDPGEKETQYF | TGTGCCACCAGTGACCCAGGGGAGAAGGAGACCCAGTACTTC
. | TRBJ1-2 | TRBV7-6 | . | CASSLDTGIGGYTF | TGTGCCAGCAGCTTAGACACAGGGATTGGTGGCTACACCTTC
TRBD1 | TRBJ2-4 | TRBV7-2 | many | CASSWGQVLDSPLHF | TGTGCCAGCAGCTGGGGACAGGTTTTAGATTCACCCCTCCACTTC
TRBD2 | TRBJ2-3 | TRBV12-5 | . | CASGYIQPGLAGGRIWGDTQYF | TGTGCTAGTGGTTACATACAACCGGGACTAGCGGGAGGGCGGATATGGGGAGATACGCAGTATTTT
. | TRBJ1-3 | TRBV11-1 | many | CASSLTAGNTIYF | TGTGCCAGCAGCTTGACAGCCGGAAACACCATATATTTT
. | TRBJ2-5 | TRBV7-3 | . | CASSFQGGGGETQYF | TGTGCCAGCAGCTTTCAGGGAGGCGGAGGGGAGACCCAGTACTTC
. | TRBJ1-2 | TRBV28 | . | CASSFASGRGFNYGYTF | TGTGCCAGCAGTTTTGCGTCAGGGAGGGGCTTTAACTATGGCTACACCTTC
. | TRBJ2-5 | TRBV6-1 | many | CASSFRRGAGAQYF | TGTGCCAGCAGTTTCCGCAGGGGGGCGGGGGCCCAGTACTTC
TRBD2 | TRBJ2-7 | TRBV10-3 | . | CAISDGASGSEQYF | TGTGCCATCAGTGATGGGGCTAGCGGGAGCGAGCAGTACTTC
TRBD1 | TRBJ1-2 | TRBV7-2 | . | CASSSNRGGYTF | TGTGCCAGCAGCTCAAACAGGGGAGGCTACACCTTC
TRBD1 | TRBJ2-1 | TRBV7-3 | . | CASSRAGQGYNEQFF | TGTGCCAGCAGCCGTGCAGGACAGGGTTACAATGAGCAGTTCTTC
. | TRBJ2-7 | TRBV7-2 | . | CASRPGSSGYEQYF | TGTGCCAGCAGGCCGGGGTCCAGCGGCTACGAGCAGTACTTC
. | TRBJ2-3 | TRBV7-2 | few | CASSPYRDDTQYF | TGTGCCAGCAGCCCGTACAGGGACGATACGCAGTATTTT
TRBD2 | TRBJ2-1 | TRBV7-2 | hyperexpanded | CASSLQAGANEQFF | TGTGCCAGCAGCCTCCAAGCGGGGGCCAATGAGCAGTTCTTC
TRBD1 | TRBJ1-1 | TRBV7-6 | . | CASSFGQGATEAFF | TGTGCCAGCAGCTTTGGACAGGGGGCCACTGAAGCTTTCTTT
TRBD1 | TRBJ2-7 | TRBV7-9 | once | CASSRGKGANSWQYF | TGTGCCAGCAGCCGCGGAAAGGGGGCAAATTCCTGGCAGTACTTC
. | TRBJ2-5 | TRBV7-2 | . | CASGPRCGYF | TGTGCCAGCGGACCGAGATGCGGGTACTTC
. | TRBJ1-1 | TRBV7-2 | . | CASSLSVGQGNTEAFF | TGTGCCAGCAGCTTATCAGTTGGTCAGGGGAACACTGAAGCTTTCTTT
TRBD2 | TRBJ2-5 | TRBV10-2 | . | CAVTGGGVAGAKADNEQYF | TGCGCCGTCACTGGGGGCGGGGTAGCGGGGGCAAAAGCGGACAATGAGCAGTACTTC
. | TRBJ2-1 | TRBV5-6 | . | CASTLDYEQFF | TGTGCCAGCACCCTAGACTATGAGCAGTTCTTC
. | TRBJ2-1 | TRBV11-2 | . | CASSLGPTVNEQFF | TGTGCCAGCAGCCTGGGACCCACTGTGAATGAGCAGTTCTTC